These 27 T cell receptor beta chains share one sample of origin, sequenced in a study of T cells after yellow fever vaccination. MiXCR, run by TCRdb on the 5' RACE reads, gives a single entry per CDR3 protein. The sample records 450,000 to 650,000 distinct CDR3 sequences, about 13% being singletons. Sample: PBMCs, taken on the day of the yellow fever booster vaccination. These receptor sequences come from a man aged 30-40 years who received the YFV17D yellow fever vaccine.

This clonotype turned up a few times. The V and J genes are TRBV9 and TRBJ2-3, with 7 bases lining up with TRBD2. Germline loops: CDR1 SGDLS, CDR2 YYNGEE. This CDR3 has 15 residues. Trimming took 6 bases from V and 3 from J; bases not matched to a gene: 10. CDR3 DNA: TGTGCCAGCACGAGAACCCCCGGGGGGACAGATACGCAGTATTTT. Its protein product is CASTRTPGGTDTQYF. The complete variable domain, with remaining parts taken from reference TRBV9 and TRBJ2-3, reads DSGVTQTPKHLITATGQRVTLRCSPRSGDLSVYWYQQSLDQGLQFLIQYYNGEERAKGNILERFSAQQFPDLHSELNLSSLELGDSALYFCASTRTPGGTDTQYFGPGTRLTVL.

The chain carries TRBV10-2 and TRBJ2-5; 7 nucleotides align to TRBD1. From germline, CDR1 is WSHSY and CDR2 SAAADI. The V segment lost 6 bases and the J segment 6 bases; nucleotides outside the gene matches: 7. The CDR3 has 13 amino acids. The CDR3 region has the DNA TGCGCCAGCAGGGAAGACAGGGTAAAGACCCAGTACTTC. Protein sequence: CASREDRVKTQYF.

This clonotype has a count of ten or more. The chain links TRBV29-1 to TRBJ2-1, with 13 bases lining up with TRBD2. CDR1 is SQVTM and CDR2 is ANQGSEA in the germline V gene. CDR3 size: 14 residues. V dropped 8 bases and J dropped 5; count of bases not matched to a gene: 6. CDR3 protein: CSTRTSGGDNEQFF. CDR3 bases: TGCAGCACTCGGACTAGCGGGGGAGACAATGAGCAGTTCTTC.

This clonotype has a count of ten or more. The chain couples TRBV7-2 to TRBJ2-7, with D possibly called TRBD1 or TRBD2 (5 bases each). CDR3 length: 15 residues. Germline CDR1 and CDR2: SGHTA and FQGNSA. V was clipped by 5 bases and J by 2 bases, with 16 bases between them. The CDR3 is CASSDGDGKAYEQYF. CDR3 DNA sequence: TGTGCCAGCAGCGATGGGGACGGGAAGGCCTACGAGCAGTACTTC.

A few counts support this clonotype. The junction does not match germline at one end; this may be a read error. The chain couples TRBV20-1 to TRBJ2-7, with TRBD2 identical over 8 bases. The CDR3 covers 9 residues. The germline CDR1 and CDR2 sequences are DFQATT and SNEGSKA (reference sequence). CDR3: CSAPRGGKF. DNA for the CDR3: TGCAGTGCTCCCCGGGGGGGCAAATTC.

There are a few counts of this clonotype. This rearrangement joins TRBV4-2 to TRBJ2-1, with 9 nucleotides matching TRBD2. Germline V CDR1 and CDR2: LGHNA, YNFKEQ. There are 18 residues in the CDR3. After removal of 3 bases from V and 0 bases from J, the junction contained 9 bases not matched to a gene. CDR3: CASSHGTSSLSSYNEQFF. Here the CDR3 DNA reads TGTGCCAGCAGCCACGGGACTAGCTCCCTTAGCTCCTACAATGAGCAGTTCTTC.

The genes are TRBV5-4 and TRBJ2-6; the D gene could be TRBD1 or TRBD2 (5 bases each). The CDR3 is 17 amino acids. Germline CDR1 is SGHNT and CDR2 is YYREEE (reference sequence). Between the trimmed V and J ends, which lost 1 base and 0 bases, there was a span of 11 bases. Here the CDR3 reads CASSLFVGTSGANVLTF. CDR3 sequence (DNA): TGTGCCAGCAGCTTGTTCGTGGGGACCTCTGGGGCCAACGTCCTGACTTTC.

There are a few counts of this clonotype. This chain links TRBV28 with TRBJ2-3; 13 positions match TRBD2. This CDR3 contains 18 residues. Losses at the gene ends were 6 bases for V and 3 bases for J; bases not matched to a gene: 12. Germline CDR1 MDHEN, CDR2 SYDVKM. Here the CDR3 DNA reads TGTGCCAGCAGAGTCACTAGCGGGAGGGCCCGCTTAACAGATACGCAGTATTTT. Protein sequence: CASRVTSGRARLTDTQYF. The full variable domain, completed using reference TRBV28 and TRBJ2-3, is DVKVTQSSRYLVKRTGEKVFLECVQDMDHENMFWYRQDPGLGLRLIYFSYDVKMKEKGDIPEGYSVSREKKERFSLILESASTNQTSMYLCASRVTSGRARLTDTQYFGPGTRLTVL.

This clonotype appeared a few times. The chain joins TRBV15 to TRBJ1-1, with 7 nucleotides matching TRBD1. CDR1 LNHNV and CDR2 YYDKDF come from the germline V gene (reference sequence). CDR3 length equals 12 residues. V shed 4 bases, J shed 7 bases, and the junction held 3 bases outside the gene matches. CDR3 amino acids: CATSKTGFEAFF. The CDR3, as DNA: TGTGCCACCAGCAAGACAGGGTTTGAAGCTTTCTTT.

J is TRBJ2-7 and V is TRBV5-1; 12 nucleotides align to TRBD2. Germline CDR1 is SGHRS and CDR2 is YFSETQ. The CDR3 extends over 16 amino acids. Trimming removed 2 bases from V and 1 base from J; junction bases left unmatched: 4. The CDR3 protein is CASSLPTSGRSYEQYF. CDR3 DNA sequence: TGCGCCAGCAGCTTACCGACTAGCGGGAGATCCTACGAGCAGTACTTC.

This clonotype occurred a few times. CDR3 nucleotide sequence: TGTGCCAGCAGCTTAATCCTAGCATCGGTCACAGATACGCAGTATTTT. It codes for CASSLILASVTDTQYF. The chain has TRBV7-2 and TRBJ2-3, with D tentatively TRBD2 (5 bases). Trimming shortened V by 2 bases and J by 2 bases, and 14 bases separated the two germline ends. The CDR3 spans 16 residues. Germline V gives CDR1 SGHTA, CDR2 FQGNSA.

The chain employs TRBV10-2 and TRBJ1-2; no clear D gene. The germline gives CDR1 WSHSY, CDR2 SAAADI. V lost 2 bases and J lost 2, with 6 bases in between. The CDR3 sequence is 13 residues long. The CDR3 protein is CASSEDKNYGYTF. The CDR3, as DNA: TGCGCCAGCAGTGAGGACAAGAACTATGGCTACACCTTC.

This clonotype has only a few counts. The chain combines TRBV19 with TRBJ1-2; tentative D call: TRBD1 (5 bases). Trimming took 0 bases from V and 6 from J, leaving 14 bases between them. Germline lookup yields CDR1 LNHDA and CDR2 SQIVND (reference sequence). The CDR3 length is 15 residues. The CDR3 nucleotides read TGTGCCAGTAGTATAGACGTTAGGGGCGCGGATGGCTACACCTTC. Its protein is CASSIDVRGADGYTF. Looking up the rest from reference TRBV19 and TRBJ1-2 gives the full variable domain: DGGITQSPKYLFRKEGQNVTLSCEQNLNHDAMYWYRQDPGQGLRLIYYSQIVNDFQKGDIAEGYSVSREKKESFPLTVTSAQKNPTAFYLCASSIDVRGADGYTFGSGTRLTVV.

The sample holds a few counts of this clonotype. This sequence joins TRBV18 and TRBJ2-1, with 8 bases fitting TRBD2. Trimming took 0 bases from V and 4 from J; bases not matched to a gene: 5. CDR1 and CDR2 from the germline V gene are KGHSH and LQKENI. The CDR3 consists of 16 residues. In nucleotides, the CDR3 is TGTGCCAGCTCACCACCGGGCGGGGGGATATACAATGAGCAGTTCTTC. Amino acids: CASSPPGGGIYNEQFF.

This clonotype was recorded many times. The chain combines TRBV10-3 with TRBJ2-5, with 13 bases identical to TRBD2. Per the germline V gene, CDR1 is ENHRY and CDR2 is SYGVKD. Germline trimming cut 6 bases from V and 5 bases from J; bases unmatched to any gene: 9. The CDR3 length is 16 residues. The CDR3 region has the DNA TGTGCCATCAGAGCAACTAGCGGGAGGGCCGTTGAGACCCAGTACTTC. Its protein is CAIRATSGRAVETQYF.

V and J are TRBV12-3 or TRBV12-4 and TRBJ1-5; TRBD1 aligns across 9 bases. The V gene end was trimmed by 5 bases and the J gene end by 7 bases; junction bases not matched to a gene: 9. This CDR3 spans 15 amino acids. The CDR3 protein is CASSPGTGLWQPQHF. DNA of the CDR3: TGTGCCAGCAGTCCCGGGACAGGGTTATGGCAGCCCCAGCATTTT.

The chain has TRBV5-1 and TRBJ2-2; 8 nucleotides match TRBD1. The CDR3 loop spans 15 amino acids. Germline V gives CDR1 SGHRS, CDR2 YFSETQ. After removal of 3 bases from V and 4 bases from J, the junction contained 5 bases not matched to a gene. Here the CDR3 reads CASSSLTGATGELFF. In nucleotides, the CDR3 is TGCGCCAGCAGCTCCCTGACAGGGGCCACCGGGGAGCTGTTTTTT.

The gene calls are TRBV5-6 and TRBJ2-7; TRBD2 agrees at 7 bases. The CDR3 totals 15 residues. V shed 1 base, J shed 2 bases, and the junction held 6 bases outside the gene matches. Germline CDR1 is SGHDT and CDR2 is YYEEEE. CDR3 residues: CASSLYRDYAYEQYF. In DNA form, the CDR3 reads TGTGCCAGCAGCTTGTACCGGGACTACGCCTACGAGCAGTACTTC.

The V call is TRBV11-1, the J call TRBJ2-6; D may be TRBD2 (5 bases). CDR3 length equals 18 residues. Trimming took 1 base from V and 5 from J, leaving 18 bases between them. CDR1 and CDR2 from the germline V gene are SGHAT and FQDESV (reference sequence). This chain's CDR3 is CASSLVTSPLRWANVLTF. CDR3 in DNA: TGTGCCAGCAGCTTAGTTACTAGTCCCTTGCGTTGGGCCAACGTCCTGACTTTC.

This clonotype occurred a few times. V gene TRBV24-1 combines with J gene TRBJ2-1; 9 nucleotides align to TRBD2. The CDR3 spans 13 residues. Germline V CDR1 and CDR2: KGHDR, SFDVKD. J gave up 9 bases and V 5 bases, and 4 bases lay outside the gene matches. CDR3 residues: CATSAAGGSEQFF. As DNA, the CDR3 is TGTGCCACCAGTGCCGCGGGAGGGAGTGAGCAGTTCTTC.

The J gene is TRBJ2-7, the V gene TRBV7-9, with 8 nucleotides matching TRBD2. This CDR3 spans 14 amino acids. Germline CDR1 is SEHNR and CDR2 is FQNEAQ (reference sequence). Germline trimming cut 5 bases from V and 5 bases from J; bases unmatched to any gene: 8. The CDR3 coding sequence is TGTGCCAGCAGCACCCGGACTAGCACCCACGAGCAGTACTTC. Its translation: CASSTRTSTHEQYF.

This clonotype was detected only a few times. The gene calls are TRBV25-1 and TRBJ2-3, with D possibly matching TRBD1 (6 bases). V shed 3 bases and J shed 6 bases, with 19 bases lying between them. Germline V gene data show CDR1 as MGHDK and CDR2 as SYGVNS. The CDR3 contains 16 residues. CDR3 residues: CASSEGQGGMKDTQYF. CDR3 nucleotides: TGTGCCAGCAGTGAGGGCCAAGGGGGAATGAAGGATACGCAGTATTTT.

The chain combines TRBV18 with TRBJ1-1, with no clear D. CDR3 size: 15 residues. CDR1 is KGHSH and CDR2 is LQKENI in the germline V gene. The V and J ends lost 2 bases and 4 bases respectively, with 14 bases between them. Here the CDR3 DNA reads TGTGCCAGCTCACCATCCGGGTTGGAGGGCACTGAAGCTTTCTTT. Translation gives CASSPSGLEGTEAFF.

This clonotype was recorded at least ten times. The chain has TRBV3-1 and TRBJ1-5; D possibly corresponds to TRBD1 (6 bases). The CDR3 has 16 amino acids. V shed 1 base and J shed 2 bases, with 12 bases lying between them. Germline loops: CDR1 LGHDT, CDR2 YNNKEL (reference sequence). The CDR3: CASSQGDMARNQPQHF. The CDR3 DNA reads TGTGCCAGCAGCCAAGGGGACATGGCTCGCAATCAGCCCCAGCATTTT.

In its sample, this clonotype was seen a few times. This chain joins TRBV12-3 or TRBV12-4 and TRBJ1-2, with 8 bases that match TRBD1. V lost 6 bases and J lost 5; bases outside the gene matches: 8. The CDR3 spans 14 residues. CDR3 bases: TGTGCCAGCAGGCTGACAGGGGCAATTTATGGCTACACCTTC. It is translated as CASRLTGAIYGYTF.

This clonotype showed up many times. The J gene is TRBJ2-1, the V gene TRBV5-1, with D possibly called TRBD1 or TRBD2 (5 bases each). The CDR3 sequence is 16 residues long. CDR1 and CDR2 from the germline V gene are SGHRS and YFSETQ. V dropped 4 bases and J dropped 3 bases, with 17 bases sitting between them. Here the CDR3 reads CASSGDWGNVYNEQFF. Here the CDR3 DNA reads TGCGCCAGCAGCGGGGATTGGGGGAACGTCTACAATGAGCAGTTCTTC.

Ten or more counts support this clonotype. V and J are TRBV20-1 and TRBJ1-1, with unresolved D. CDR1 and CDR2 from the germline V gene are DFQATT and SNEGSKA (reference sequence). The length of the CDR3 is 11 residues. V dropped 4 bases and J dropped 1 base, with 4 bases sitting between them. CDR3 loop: CSAIRNTEAFF. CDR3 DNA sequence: TGCAGTGCTATTAGGAACACTGAAGCTTTCTTT.